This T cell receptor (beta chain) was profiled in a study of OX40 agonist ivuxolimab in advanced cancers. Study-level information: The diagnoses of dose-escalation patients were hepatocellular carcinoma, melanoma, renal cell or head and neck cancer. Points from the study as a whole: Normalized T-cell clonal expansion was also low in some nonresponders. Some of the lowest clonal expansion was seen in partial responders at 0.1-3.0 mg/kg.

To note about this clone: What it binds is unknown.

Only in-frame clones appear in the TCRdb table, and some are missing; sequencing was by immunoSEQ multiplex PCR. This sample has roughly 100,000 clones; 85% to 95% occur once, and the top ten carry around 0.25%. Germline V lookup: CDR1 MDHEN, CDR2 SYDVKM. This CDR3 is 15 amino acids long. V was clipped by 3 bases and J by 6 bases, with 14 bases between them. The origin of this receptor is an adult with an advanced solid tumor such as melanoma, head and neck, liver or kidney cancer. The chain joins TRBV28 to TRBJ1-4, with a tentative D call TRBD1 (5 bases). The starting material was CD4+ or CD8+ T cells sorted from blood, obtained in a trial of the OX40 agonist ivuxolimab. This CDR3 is CASSFSGTGDEKLFF. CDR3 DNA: TGTGCCAGCAGTTTCTCAGGGACGGGGGATGAAAAACTGTTTTTT.